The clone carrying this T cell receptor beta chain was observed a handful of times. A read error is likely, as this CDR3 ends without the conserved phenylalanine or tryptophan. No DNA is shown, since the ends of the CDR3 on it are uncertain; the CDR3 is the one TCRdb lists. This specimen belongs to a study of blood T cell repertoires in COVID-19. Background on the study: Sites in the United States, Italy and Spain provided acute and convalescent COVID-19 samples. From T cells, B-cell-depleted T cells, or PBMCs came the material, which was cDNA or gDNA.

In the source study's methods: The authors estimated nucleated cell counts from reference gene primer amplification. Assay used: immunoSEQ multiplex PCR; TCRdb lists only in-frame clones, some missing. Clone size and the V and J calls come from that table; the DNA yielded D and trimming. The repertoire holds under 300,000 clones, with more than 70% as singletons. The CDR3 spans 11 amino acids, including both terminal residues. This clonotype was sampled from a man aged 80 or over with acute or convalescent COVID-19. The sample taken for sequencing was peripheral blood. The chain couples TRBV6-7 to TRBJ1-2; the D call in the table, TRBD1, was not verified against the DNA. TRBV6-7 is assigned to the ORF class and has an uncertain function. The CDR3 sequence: CASRTSFDRFL.